Presented here are 21 T cell receptor beta chains from one specimen sequenced in a study of T cell responses to AZD1222 COVID-19 vaccine. Sequencing was performed with immunoSEQ multiplex PCR; in TCRdb, only in-frame clones are kept and a portion is missing. The sample contains some 120,000 clones, more than 70% of which appear only once. The sequenced sample was peripheral blood, obtained on day 0 of AZD1222 vaccination. Receptor source: an adult in good health.

The chain is built from TRBV6-2 or TRBV6-3 and TRBJ2-1, with D possibly TRBD1 on 6 matching bases. V was trimmed by 5 bases and J by 10 bases, leaving 18 bases between them. The CDR3 sequence is 14 residues long. The V gene's germline CDR1 is MNHEY and CDR2 SVGEGT. This CDR3 reads CASSHPGQKIEQFF. As DNA, the CDR3 is TGTGCCAGCAGTCATCCGGGACAAAAAATAGAGCAGTTCTTC.

V and J are TRBV9 and TRBJ1-6, with D hard to call. This CDR3 comprises 13 residues. Germline CDR1 reads SGDLS; CDR2 reads YYNGEE. V was trimmed by 0 bases and J by 10 bases, leaving 8 bases between them. CDR3: CASSVGEESPLHF. The CDR3 region has the DNA TGTGCCAGCAGCGTAGGTGAAGAGTCACCCCTCCACTTT.

The chain employs TRBV25-1 and TRBJ2-1; D is ambiguous. V shed 4 bases and J shed 4 bases, with 8 bases lying between them. The CDR3 covers 13 residues. Germline assignment: CDR1 MGHDK and CDR2 SYGVNS. CDR3 region: CASSARSYNEQFF. The CDR3 DNA reads TGTGCCAGCAGTGCGCGGTCTTACAATGAGCAGTTCTTC.

The chain has TRBV9 and TRBJ1-1, with no clear D. Germline V gene sequence: CDR1 SGDLS, CDR2 YYNGEE. The CDR3 runs 14 residues. V was clipped by 3 bases and J by 5 bases, with 14 bases between them. The CDR3 region has the DNA TGTGCCAGCAGCGCCTCAGGTGGAGGGACTGAAGCTTTCTTT. Translating gives CASSASGGGTEAFF. Looking up the rest from reference TRBV9 and TRBJ1-1 gives the full variable domain: DSGVTQTPKHLITATGQRVTLRCSPRSGDLSVYWYQQSLDQGLQFLIQYYNGEERAKGNILERFSAQQFPDLHSELNLSSLELGDSALYFCASSASGGGTEAFFGQGTRLTVV.

The chain has TRBV7-6 and TRBJ2-2; 9 bases fit TRBD2. The junction had 8 bases not matched to a gene; V was cut back by 1 base and J by 5 bases. The CDR3 runs to 17 residues. Looked up from germline, CDR1 is SGHVS and CDR2 is FNYEAQ. CDR3 coding DNA: TGTGCCAGCAGCTTAGGGTTTGGGACTAGCAAGACCGGGGAGCTGTTTTTT. It is translated as CASSLGFGTSKTGELFF.

The chain couples TRBV11-2 to TRBJ1-5; the D gene is possibly TRBD1 (5 bases). Germline lookup yields CDR1 SGHAT and CDR2 FQNNGV. The V end lost 5 bases, the J end lost 5 bases, and 22 bases lay between the germline ends. This CDR3 spans 17 amino acids. CDR3 in DNA: TGTGCCAGCAGCGAGAGCACTCTTGGGGCCACGCATCAGCCCCAGCATTTT. Translation: CASSESTLGATHQPQHF.

The rearrangement uses TRBV28 and TRBJ1-6; unclear D gene. The V and J ends lost 8 bases and 0 bases respectively, with 11 bases between them. This CDR3 spans 15 amino acids. Germline CDR1 reads MDHEN; CDR2 reads SYDVKM. The CDR3 protein is CASRSGSSYNSPLHF. CDR3 in DNA: TGTGCCAGCCGTTCGGGCAGCTCCTATAATTCACCCCTCCACTTT.

V is TRBV19 and J is TRBJ2-3; TRBD1 is a possible D gene (6 bases). Germline V gene sequence: CDR1 LNHDA, CDR2 SQIVND (reference sequence). The CDR3 extends over 13 amino acids. V was pared by 6 bases and J by 4 bases, with 11 bases between. CDR3 sequence: CASRYTGSDTQYF. CDR3 bases: TGTGCCAGTAGATACACAGGGTCAGATACGCAGTATTTT.

This rearrangement joins TRBV27 to TRBJ1-6; possible D gene TRBD1, 5 bases. The CDR3 runs 16 residues. Germline V lookup: CDR1 MNHEY, CDR2 SMNVEV (reference sequence). V dropped 6 bases and J dropped 5 bases, with 17 bases sitting between them. The CDR3 sequence: CASSIWGTLDNSPLHF. The CDR3 DNA is TGTGCCAGCAGCATTTGGGGGACGCTCGATAATTCACCCCTCCACTTT.

This chain links TRBV4-1 with TRBJ1-2; D is undetermined. CDR3 length equals 12 residues. Looked up from germline, CDR1 is MGHRA and CDR2 is YSYEKL. Deletions cut 6 bases from V and 8 bases from J, with 13 bases between. The CDR3 loop is CASRDVTIGYTF. CDR3 nucleotide sequence: TGCGCCAGCAGGGACGTCACGATCGGCTACACCTTC.

The genes are TRBV14 and TRBJ2-7; the D gene is possibly TRBD1 (5 bases). Germline V lookup: CDR1 SGHDN, CDR2 FVKESK. The CDR3 spans 12 residues. The V and J ends lost 4 bases and 3 bases respectively, with 7 bases between them. The CDR3 is CASSRQGYEQYF. The CDR3 DNA sequence: TGTGCCAGCAGCCGGCAGGGCTACGAGCAGTACTTC.

This chain joins TRBV7-9 and TRBJ2-3, with 8 bases fitting TRBD2. There are 14 residues in the CDR3. Per the germline V gene, CDR1 is SEHNR and CDR2 is FQNEAQ (reference sequence). Trimming cost V 5 bases and J 2 bases; bases outside gene matches: 3. The CDR3 DNA sequence: TGTGCCAGCAGCCCGGGGGGGATCACAGATACGCAGTATTTT. Residues: CASSPGGITDTQYF.

The chain combines TRBV3-1 (or the pseudogene TRBV3-2) with TRBJ1-2; TRBD1 matches at 10 bases. The CDR3 runs to 16 residues. The V gene end was trimmed by 4 bases and the J gene end by 0 bases; junction bases not matched to a gene: 5. Germline CDR1 and CDR2: LGHDT and YNNKEL (reference sequence). The CDR3 DNA is TGTGCCAGCAGCCCCTGGGACAGGGGCCCTAACTATGGCTACACCTTC. It encodes CASSPWDRGPNYGYTF.

The sample holds a few counts of this clone. The chain has TRBV7-2 and TRBJ1-2, with a possible D match to TRBD1 (6 bases). In germline, CDR1 is SGHTA, CDR2 FQGNSA. The CDR3 consists of 15 residues. V lost 5 bases and J 7 bases, leaving 20 bases between the germline ends. The CDR3 DNA reads TGTGCCAGCAGCGCGAGTGGGGTACGACAGGTTGGCTACACCTTC. It specifies CASSASGVRQVGYTF.

The V call is TRBV11-1, the J call TRBJ2-1, with 7 bases fitting TRBD1. The CDR3 spans 15 residues. The V gene's germline CDR1 is SGHAT and CDR2 FQDESV (reference sequence). V was clipped by 5 bases and J by 5 bases; unmatched bases: 9. CDR3 bases: TGTGCCAGCAGCCGGGGACAGAGAACCGACAATGAGCAGTTCTTC. Protein product: CASSRGQRTDNEQFF.

V gene TRBV5-1 combines with J gene TRBJ1-1; 7 nucleotides agree with TRBD1. After removal of 6 bases from V and 3 bases from J, the junction contained 5 bases not matched to a gene. Germline loops: CDR1 SGHRS, CDR2 YFSETQ. The CDR3 loop spans 13 amino acids. As DNA, the CDR3 is TGCGCCAGCAAAGAGGGGGCGGACACTGAAGCTTTCTTT. It codes for CASKEGADTEAFF.

The chain employs TRBV9 and TRBJ1-4, with D uncertain. This CDR3 comprises 17 residues. V dropped 3 bases and J dropped 3 bases, with 18 bases sitting between them. Germline CDR1 SGDLS, CDR2 YYNGEE. CDR3 in DNA: TGTGCCAGCAGCGCTGAAGATAGGACGGATTCTAATGAAAAACTGTTTTTT. Its protein is CASSAEDRTDSNEKLFF.

This clone was counted a single time. The rearrangement links TRBV7-9 to TRBJ1-2; 8 positions agree with TRBD1. From germline, CDR1 is SEHNR and CDR2 FQNEAQ (reference sequence). The CDR3 runs to 14 residues. The V gene end was trimmed by 4 bases and the J gene end by 0 bases; junction bases not matched to a gene: 1. CDR3 sequence (DNA): TGTGCCAGCAGCTACAGGGGGACTAACTATGGCTACACCTTC. Amino acid sequence: CASSYRGTNYGYTF.

This clone has a single count. The chain carries TRBV7-8 and TRBJ2-7; TRBD1 aligns across 8 bases. The CDR3 covers 15 residues. The V gene's germline CDR1 is SGHVS and CDR2 FQNEAQ. After removal of 5 bases from V and 0 bases from J, the junction contained 6 bases not matched to a gene. For the CDR3, the DNA is TGTGCCAGCAGCCTCCGGGACAGGAGCTCCTACGAGCAGTACTTC. It yields the protein CASSLRDRSSYEQYF.

In this sample, this clone turned up once. DNA for the CDR3: TGTGCCAGCAGCGTCTCGGGACACGTCGTGAATGGCTACACCTTC. This gives the protein CASSVSGHVVNGYTF. The chain couples TRBV7-2 to TRBJ1-2; a weak D match, TRBD1 (6 bases). Trimming cost V 5 bases and J 6 bases, with 19 bases left between them. Germline V gene lookup returns CDR1 SGHTA and CDR2 FQGNSA. The CDR3 has 15 residues.

This clone was seen only a few times. The chain has TRBV6-2 or TRBV6-3 and TRBJ1-2; 8 bases map to TRBD1. This CDR3 has 16 residues. CDR1 and CDR2 from the germline V gene are MNHEY and SVGEGT. V lost 0 bases and J lost 3; bases outside the gene matches: 6. This CDR3 reads CASSYSGRGRDYGYTF. DNA of the CDR3: TGTGCCAGCAGTTACTCGGGCAGGGGGCGCGACTATGGCTACACCTTC.